This T cell receptor (beta chain) comes out of a study of T cells in Graves' hyperthyroidism and ophthalmopathy. As concerns this clonotype: This may arise from a read error, as a much more abundant clone is one base away.

What was amplified from RNA transcripts were TCR beta CDR3 regions. When the TCR CDR3 underwent first-round RT-PCR, the HTBI primer set was used. TCRdb reanalysed the multiplex PCR reads using MiXCR and keeps one entry per CDR3 protein. In the table there are about 520,000 distinct CDR3 sequences, approximately 25% of which are singletons. The CDR3 sequence is 14 residues long. Germline V gives CDR1 SGHTA, CDR2 FQGNSA. The source is a woman in her twenties or thirties with Graves' ophthalmopathy. V is TRBV7-2 and J is TRBJ2-5; tentative D call: TRBD2 (7 bases). Sequenced: blood. DNA of the CDR3: TGTGCCAGCAGCTTTACGGGGGGCCAAGAGACCAAGTACTTC. This encodes CASSFTGGQETKYF.